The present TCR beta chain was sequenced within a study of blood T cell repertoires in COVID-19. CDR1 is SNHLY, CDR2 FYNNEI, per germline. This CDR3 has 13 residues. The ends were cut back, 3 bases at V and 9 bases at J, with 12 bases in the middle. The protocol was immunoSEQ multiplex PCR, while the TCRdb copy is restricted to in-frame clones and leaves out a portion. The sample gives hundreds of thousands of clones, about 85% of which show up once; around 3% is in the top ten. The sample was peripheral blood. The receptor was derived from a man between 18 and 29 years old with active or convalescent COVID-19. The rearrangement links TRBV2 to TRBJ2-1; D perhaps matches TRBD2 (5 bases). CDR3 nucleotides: TGTGCCAGCAGTGAGGAACGGGAAGGTGAGCAGTTCTTC. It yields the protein CASSEEREGEQFF.